This paragraph reports one T cell receptor beta chain. The antigen is undetermined. CDR3 length equals 13 residues. CDR1 is SEHNR and CDR2 is FQNEAQ in the germline V gene (reference sequence). Deletions cut 6 bases from V and 0 bases from J, with 8 bases between. Researchers amplified the TCR beta CDR3 regions from RNA transcripts. A set of HTBI primers served as the primers for a first-round RT-PCR of the TCR CDR3. TCRdb independently ran MiXCR on the multiplex PCR reads; one entry per CDR3 protein. The sample shows hundreds of thousands of distinct CDR3 sequences, over 40% of them seen only once. These data come from a study of T cells in Graves' hyperthyroidism and ophthalmopathy. Study outcomes and limitations: The model forecast ophthalmopathy, anticipating it by a median approximately 6.1 months before onset. Most thyroid clonotypes that were expanded above 0.001 also turned up in blood. Using 13 V-J features, a model discriminated ophthalmopathy from stable hyperthyroidism.

The diagnoses drew upon clinical symptoms, serum thyroxine and TRAb, thyroid ultrasound and orbital computed tomography. Specimen: peripheral blood or thyroid tissue (not recorded which). The V gene is TRBV7-9, the J gene TRBJ1-1; D gene ambiguous. The sequence was collected from an adult man with Graves' disease, either hyperthyroidism or ophthalmopathy (not recorded which). The CDR3 sequence: CASRDAVNTEAFF. In DNA, the CDR3 is TGTGCCAGCAGAGATGCAGTGAACACTGAAGCTTTCTTT. The variable domain in full, with the rest retrieved from reference TRBV7-9 and TRBJ1-1, is DTGVSQNPRHKITKRGQNVTFRCDPISEHNRLYWYRQTLGQGPEFLTYFQNEAQLEKSRLLSDRFSAERPKGSFSTLEIQRTEQGDSAMYLCASRDAVNTEAFFGQGTRLTVV.